The 3 T cell receptor beta chains below come from one sample, sequenced in a study of T-cell memory formation after mild COVID-19. One entry per CDR3 protein results from TCRdb running MiXCR on the 5' RACE reads. In the table there are about 610,000 distinct CDR3 sequences, roughly a sixth of which are singletons. The source material was PBMCs or a T cell subset sorted from them (not recorded which). Receptor source: an adult woman who had mild COVID-19 (a few samples of this study predate the infection). Cell type and time point are not known.

The chain combines TRBV6-1 with TRBJ2-7, with 7 bases aligning to TRBD2. This CDR3 has 15 residues. Losses at the gene ends were 2 bases for V and 2 bases for J; bases not matched to a gene: 6. Germline V gene lookup returns CDR1 MNHNS and CDR2 SASEGT. This CDR3 reads CASSEQGGYTYEQYF. CDR3 nucleotides: TGTGCCAGCAGTGAACAGGGAGGGTACACCTACGAGCAGTACTTC.

This chain connects TRBV4-1 to TRBJ2-7; 8 nucleotides match TRBD1. The CDR3 extends over 15 amino acids. Germline CDR1 reads MGHRA; CDR2 reads YSYEKL. The V gene end was trimmed by 3 bases and the J gene end by 5 bases; junction bases not matched to a gene: 9. Here the CDR3 DNA reads TGCGCCAGCAGCCATCTCGTGAGGACAGGGAACGAGCAGTACTTC. Protein: CASSHLVRTGNEQYF.

This rearrangement joins TRBV7-2 to TRBJ1-4; 9 bases line up with TRBD1. Germline V gives CDR1 SGHTA, CDR2 FQGNSA. With V trimmed by 3 bases and J by 10 bases, 21 bases remained unmatched. The CDR3 runs 19 residues. CDR3 nucleotide sequence: TGTGCCAGCAGCTTTACAGGGGGCGGGGGCCAACATGAAGAGGGAAAACTGTTTTTT. It codes for CASSFTGGGGQHEEGKLFF.